This is a list of T cell receptor beta chains from one sample in a study of early T cells in non-severe SARS-CoV-2 infection. Each CDR3 protein gets one entry after TCRdb re-called the 5' RACE reads with MiXCR. Among under 140,000 distinct CDR3 sequences, 10% to 15% were seen once, and the ten largest hold less than 4.5%. Sequencing used whole blood, obtained at baseline. These receptors were collected from an adult who was a healthcare worker with PCR-confirmed SARS-CoV-2 infection or an uninfected control (not recorded which). CDR3s include the opening cysteine and the closing phenylalanine or tryptophan. Fields, in order: V gene, clone size, J gene, D gene, CDR3 DNA, CDR3 protein. A D gene is named only where the DNA matches it firmly. A row's size may be missing; if present it is once, few, many or a size class.

TRBV5-1	few	TRBJ1-2	TRBD1	TGCGCCAGCAGCCTACCCGGGACAGGCGATGGCTACACCTTC	CASSLPGTGDGYTF
TRBV10-3	many	TRBJ1-1	TRBD1	TGTGCCATCAGAGGACAGGGGACGAACACTGAAGCTTTCTTT	CAIRGQGTNTEAFF
TRBV28	many	TRBJ1-1	-	TGTGCCAGCAGCCCCCCCAGCTTGAACACTGAAGCTTTCTTT	CASSPPSLNTEAFF
TRBV4-2	many	TRBJ2-1	-	TGTGCCAGCAGCCAAGATGGGAGCGGTTCGGGCCCACATGAGCAGTTCTTC	CASSQDGSGSGPHEQFF
TRBV7-2	-	TRBJ1-2	-	TGTGCCAGCAGCTTAAGTATTATGCCGTATGGCTACACCTTC	CASSLSIMPYGYTF
TRBV7-9	many	TRBJ1-2	-	TGTGCCAGCAGCTTAGGGACTCGGACTTATGGCTACACCTTC	CASSLGTRTYGYTF
TRBV27	few	TRBJ2-7	TRBD2	TGTGCCAGCAGGTTAGCGGGAACTCGCTACGAGCAGTACTTC	CASRLAGTRYEQYF
TRBV12-3/TRBV12-4	few	TRBJ2-1	-	TGTGCCAGCAGTTTAGGGGCAGGGGAGTCTTTTGGGCAGTTCTTC	CASSLGAGESFGQFF
TRBV30	many	TRBJ1-4	-	TGTGCCTGGTCCTCTGGGCAGGCAACTAATGAAAAACTGTTTTTT	CAWSSGQATNEKLFF
TRBV6-6	few	TRBJ2-5	-	TGTGCCAGCAGTAACAGTCCTTACCAAGAGACCCAGTACTTC	CASSNSPYQETQYF
TRBV6-5	-	TRBJ1-2	-	TGTGCCAGCAGGCCGTATCAGGGGCAATTC	CASRPYQGQF
TRBV3-1	-	TRBJ2-1	TRBD2	TGTGCCAGCAGCCAAGGGCGGGAGGCGTCCTACAATGAGCAGTTCTTC	CASSQGREASYNEQFF
TRBV5-1	few	TRBJ2-3	-	TGCGCCAGCAGCTTGAGTGGCGGCCCAGATACGCAGTATTTT	CASSLSGGPDTQYF
TRBV18	-	TRBJ2-3	-	TGTGCCAACTCACCAGGGGGACTTTTCACAGATACGCAGTATTTT	CANSPGGLFTDTQYF
TRBV12-3/TRBV12-4	-	TRBJ1-1	-	TGTGCCAGCAGTTTCCAGAACACTGAAGCTTTCTTT	CASSFQNTEAFF
TRBV28	-	TRBJ2-1	TRBD2	TGTGCCAGCAGTTTAAGCGGGAGCCGGGCAGGGAATGAGCAGTTCTTC	CASSLSGSRAGNEQFF
TRBV6-6	-	TRBJ2-7	TRBD2	TGTGCCAGCAGTAAAGGGACTAGCGGGAGCTACGAGCAGTACTTC	CASSKGTSGSYEQYF
TRBV3-1	-	TRBJ2-7	-	TGTGCCAGCAGCCAAGACCCGGGTTACCCCTACGAGCAGTACTTC	CASSQDPGYPYEQYF
TRBV5-5	few	TRBJ2-1	-	TGTGCCAGCAGCTATCCCTACGGTGGGGCCCAATCTCTCTACAATGAGCAGTTCTTC	CASSYPYGGAQSLYNEQFF
TRBV6-5	-	TRBJ2-7	TRBD2	TGTGCCAGCGGTAGCGGGGGGCGGTACGAGCAGTACTTC	CASGSGGRYEQYF
TRBV28	few	TRBJ2-3	-	TGTGCCAGCAGCCGGCACACCGCAGATACGCAGTATTTT	CASSRHTADTQYF
TRBV20-1	-	TRBJ2-3	-	TGCAGTGCTAGAGGTCGGGAGATCTTAACAGATACGCAGTATTTT	CSARGREILTDTQYF
TRBV20-1	-	TRBJ2-3	TRBD2	TGCAGTGCTAGGGTTAGCGGGGGGGCAGATACGCAGTATTTT	CSARVSGGADTQYF
TRBV2	-	TRBJ2-7	-	TGTGCCAGCAGCGTGGAGCCCAGCTCCTACGAGCAGTACTTC	CASSVEPSSYEQYF
TRBV9	many	TRBJ2-3	-	TGTGCCAGCAGCGTAGACGGTCCCGGTACAGATACGCAGTATTTT	CASSVDGPGTDTQYF
TRBV6-1	few	TRBJ2-5	-	TGTGCCAGCAGTGAAGCGGGCTGGACATCGTACCAAGAGACCCAGTACTTC	CASSEAGWTSYQETQYF
TRBV20-1	-	TRBJ1-4	-	TGCAGTGCGGGGGATGGCTCCGAAAAACTGTTTTTT	CSAGDGSEKLFF
TRBV7-2	-	TRBJ2-5	-	TGTGCCAGCAGCCGCCAAAATTCGGAGACCCAGTACTTC	CASSRQNSETQYF
TRBV3-1	-	TRBJ1-3	-	TGTGCCAGCAGCCAAGATGTCCGGAACACCATATATTTT	CASSQDVRNTIYF
TRBV12-3/TRBV12-4	few	TRBJ2-3	TRBD1	TGTGCCAGCAGCCAGAGACAGGGTTGGACAGATACGCAGTATTTT	CASSQRQGWTDTQYF
TRBV11-2	-	TRBJ2-7	TRBD1	TGTGCCAGCAGAGGGACAGGGACCTACGAGCAGTACTTC	CASRGTGTYEQYF
TRBV5-1	-	TRBJ2-5	-	TGCGCCAGCAGGCCAGGGGACCTTCAAGAGACCCAGTACTTC	CASRPGDLQETQYF
TRBV20-1	-	TRBJ2-3	TRBD2	TGCAGTGCTAGACGAAGCGGGGGAAGTGGAGATACGCAGTATTTT	CSARRSGGSGDTQYF
TRBV7-9	many	TRBJ2-2	-	TGTGCCAGCAGCTTGCGGGGGAACACCGGGGAGCTGTTTTTT	CASSLRGNTGELFF
TRBV5-1	many	TRBJ1-1	-	TGCGCCAGCCTTTCTGGGCGGGGGTTTTTCGGTGAAGCTTTCTTT	CASLSGRGFFGEAFF
TRBV7-9	many	TRBJ2-4	-	TGTGCCAGCAGCTTAGGTATCCGACGGCTAGCCAAAAACATTCAGTACTTC	CASSLGIRRLAKNIQYF
TRBV30	-	TRBJ2-7	-	TGTGCCTGGATGGATTCGCCGTCCTACGAGCAGTACTTC	CAWMDSPSYEQYF
TRBV20-1	-	TRBJ2-7	-	TGCAGTGCTAGAATGGTATTCCCGAATTACGAGCAGTACTTC	CSARMVFPNYEQYF
TRBV5-1	few	TRBJ2-6	-	TGCGCCAGCAGCCCGGACCCGGACAGCACTCTCCTGACTTTC	CASSPDPDSTLLTF
TRBV6-5	few	TRBJ1-1	TRBD1	TGTGCCAGCAGTCAGAGACAGGGTGGGACTGAAGCTTTCTTT	CASSQRQGGTEAFF
TRBV7-9	few	TRBJ2-7	-	TGTGCCAGCAGCTTAGGGCTGGAGACCTACGAGCAGTACTTC	CASSLGLETYEQYF
TRBV10-3	-	TRBJ2-5	-	TGTGCCATCAGTGAGTCGGGGGACGAGACCCAGTACTTC	CAISESGDETQYF
TRBV7-9	many	TRBJ1-4	-	TGTGCCAGCAGCCTAACCACCGGCTATCTGTTTTTT	CASSLTTGYLFF
TRBV15	many	TRBJ2-1	TRBD2	TGTGCCACCAGCAGAGTGCGGAGGATGGGACTAGTGTCCTACAATGAGCAGTTCTTC	CATSRVRRMGLVSYNEQFF
TRBV20-1	many	TRBJ2-1	TRBD2	TGCAGTGCTAGAGATCCTGCTAGCGGGAGCGGGGAGTACAATGAGCAGTTCTTC	CSARDPASGSGEYNEQFF
TRBV7-3	-	TRBJ1-6	-	TGTGCCAGCAGCTTAACGGCGGCAGCTAATAATTCACCCCTCCACTTT	CASSLTAAANNSPLHF
TRBV11-2	many	TRBJ1-1	-	TGTGCCAGCAGCTTAGAGCCGAGTAGCGGCACTGAAGCTTTCTTT	CASSLEPSSGTEAFF
TRBV5-1	-	TRBJ2-1	-	TGCGCCAGCAGCGTCCTCCCTGCGGAGGGCCGACGGTATGAGCAGTTCTTC	CASSVLPAEGRRYEQFF
TRBV9	few	TRBJ2-7	-	TGTGCCAGCAGCCCCGAGGACTTTTCCTACGAGCAGTACTTC	CASSPEDFSYEQYF
TRBV27	-	TRBJ2-5	-	TGTGCCAGCAGCCGGGGGCCCTTTGCGGAGACCCAGTACTTC	CASSRGPFAETQYF
TRBV11-1	few	TRBJ2-3	TRBD2	TGTGCCAGCAGCCCCTGGACTAGCGGGAGGGCAGATACGCAGTATTTT	CASSPWTSGRADTQYF
TRBV2	many	TRBJ2-3	-	TGTGCCAGCAGTGAAAAGGGCGGCACAGATACGCAGTATTTT	CASSEKGGTDTQYF
TRBV2	-	TRBJ1-1	TRBD1	TGTGCCAGCGACGGGACAGGGGGCCGTAGAAGCACTGAAGCTTTCTTT	CASDGTGGRRSTEAFF
TRBV7-9	few	TRBJ1-3	-	TGTGCCAGCAGCTCCCGGGTATCTGGAAACACCATATATTTT	CASSSRVSGNTIYF
TRBV6-5	-	TRBJ1-4	TRBD1	TGTGCCAGCAGTTACCGGACAGGGAATGAAAAACTGTTTTTT	CASSYRTGNEKLFF
TRBV28	many	TRBJ2-1	-	TGTGCCAGCAGTTTACCGAACGGTGAGCAGTTCTTC	CASSLPNGEQFF
TRBV6-1	-	TRBJ2-2	-	TGTGCCAGCAGTCCAGGTCCTACCGGGGAGCTGTTTTTT	CASSPGPTGELFF
TRBV11-2	few	TRBJ2-7	-	TGTGCCAGCAGCTTACGGCAGGGGAGTTCCTACGAGCAGTACTTC	CASSLRQGSSYEQYF
TRBV18	few	TRBJ2-3	-	TGTGCCAGCTCATCGCGAGGGAGAGGGGCGCCAGATACGCAGTATTTT	CASSSRGRGAPDTQYF